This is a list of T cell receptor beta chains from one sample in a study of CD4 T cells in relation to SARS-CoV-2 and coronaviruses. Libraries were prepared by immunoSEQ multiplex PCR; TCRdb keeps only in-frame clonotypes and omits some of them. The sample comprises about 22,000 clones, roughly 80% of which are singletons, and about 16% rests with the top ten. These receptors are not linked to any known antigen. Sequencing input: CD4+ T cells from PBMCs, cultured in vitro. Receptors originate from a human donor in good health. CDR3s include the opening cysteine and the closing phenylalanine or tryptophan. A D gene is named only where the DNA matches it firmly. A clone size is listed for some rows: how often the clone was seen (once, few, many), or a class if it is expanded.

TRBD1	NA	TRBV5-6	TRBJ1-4	CASSEDRGVKLFF	TGTGCCAGCAGCGAGGACAGGGGAGTGAAACTGTTTTTT
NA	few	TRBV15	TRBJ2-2	CATSSTRINTGELFF	TGTGCCACCAGCAGTACACGGATCAACACCGGGGAGCTGTTTTTT
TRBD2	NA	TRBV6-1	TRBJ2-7	CASSEGTSAFYEQYF	TGTGCCAGCAGTGAAGGGACTAGCGCTTTCTACGAGCAGTACTTC
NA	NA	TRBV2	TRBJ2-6	CASSEPGANVLTF	TGTGCCAGCAGTGAACCTGGGGCCAACGTCCTGACTTTC
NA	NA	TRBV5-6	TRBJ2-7	CASSSGQIYEQYF	TGTGCCAGCAGCAGCGGACAGATCTACGAGCAGTACTTC
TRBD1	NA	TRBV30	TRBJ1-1	CAWRTRTGKNTEAFF	TGTGCCTGGAGGACGAGGACAGGGAAGAACACTGAAGCTTTCTTT
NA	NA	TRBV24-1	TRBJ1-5	CATSDYGSNQPQHF	TGTGCCACCAGTGATTACGGGAGCAATCAGCCCCAGCATTTT
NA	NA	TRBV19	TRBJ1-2	CASTPSQGGYGYTF	TGTGCCAGTACCCCCTCACAGGGTGGGTATGGCTACACCTTC
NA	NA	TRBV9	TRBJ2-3	CASSPPGLRDTQYF	TGTGCCAGCAGCCCACCGGGGCTCCGAGATACGCAGTATTTT
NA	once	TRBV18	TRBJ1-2	CASSPLGVGANYGYTF	TGTGCCAGCTCACCTTTGGGGGTTGGAGCTAACTATGGCTACACCTTC
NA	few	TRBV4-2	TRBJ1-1	CASSQEGREAFF	TGTGCCAGCAGCCAAGAAGGCCGTGAAGCTTTCTTT